The source of this TCR beta chain is a study of T cell repertoires in cytomegalovirus infection. On this clonotype: The antigen remains undetermined.

This CDR3 spans 16 amino acids. With 3 bases removed from V and 0 bases from J, the gap between germline ends came to 12 bases. The germline CDR1 and CDR2 sequences are MGHRA and YSYEKL. One entry per CDR3 protein, called by TCRdb with MiXCR from the reads. Here the sample spans around 800,000 distinct CDR3 sequences, 32% being singletons. The sample was cultured CD8+ T cells from PBMCs, taken from culture after CMV antigen stimulation. This TCR was recovered from a human donor in good health (CMV status not recorded). Some clones in this sample may be carry-over from other donors' samples. The chain uses TRBV4-1 and TRBJ2-1; a weak D match, TRBD1 (6 bases). As DNA, the CDR3 is TGCGCCAGCAGCCACCCAGGGGTAAGCTCCTACAATGAGCAGTTCTTC. Protein sequence: CASSHPGVSSYNEQFF.